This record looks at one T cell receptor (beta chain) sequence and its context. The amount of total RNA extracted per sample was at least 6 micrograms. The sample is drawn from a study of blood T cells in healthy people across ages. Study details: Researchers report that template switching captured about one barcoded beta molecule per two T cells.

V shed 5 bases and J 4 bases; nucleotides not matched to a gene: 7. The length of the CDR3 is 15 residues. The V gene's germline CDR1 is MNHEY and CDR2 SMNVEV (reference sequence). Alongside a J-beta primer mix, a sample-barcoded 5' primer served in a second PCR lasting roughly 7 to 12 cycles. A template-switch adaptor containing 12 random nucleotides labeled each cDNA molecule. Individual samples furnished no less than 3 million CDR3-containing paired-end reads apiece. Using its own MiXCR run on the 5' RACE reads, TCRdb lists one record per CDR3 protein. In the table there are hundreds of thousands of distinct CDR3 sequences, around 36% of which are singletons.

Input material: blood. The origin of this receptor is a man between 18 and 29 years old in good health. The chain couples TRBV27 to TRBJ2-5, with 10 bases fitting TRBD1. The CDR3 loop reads CASSPRQGARETQYF. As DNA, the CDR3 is TGTGCCAGCAGTCCCCGACAGGGGGCAAGAGAGACCCAGTACTTC.